This T cell receptor beta chain came from a study of memory B cells and T cells in multiple sclerosis. Trimming removed 5 bases from V and 4 bases from J; junction bases left unmatched: 8. The CDR3 is 15 amino acids. CDR1 is PRHDT and CDR2 is FYEKMQ in the germline V gene (reference sequence). In this sample, this clone turned up a few times. The antigen remains undetermined. CFSE-dim autoproliferating and CFSE-high non-proliferating T cells from unstimulated culture were sequenced separately. Pooled replicate wells came from around 5x10^7 CFSE-labeled PBMCs cultured around seven days without stimulus. Generated by immunoSEQ multiplex PCR, the TCRdb table keeps only in-frame clones and is missing some. The sample records roughly 45,000 clones, around 79% being singletons.

This TCR was recovered from a human donor with multiple sclerosis. The chain links TRBV13 to TRBJ2-5; 9 nucleotides match TRBD2. Sequenced: PBMCs from blood kept in culture. The DNA of the CDR3 is TGTGCCAGCAGCCAATCAGCGGGGGGAGGAGAGACCCAGTACTTC. Its protein is CASSQSAGGGETQYF.